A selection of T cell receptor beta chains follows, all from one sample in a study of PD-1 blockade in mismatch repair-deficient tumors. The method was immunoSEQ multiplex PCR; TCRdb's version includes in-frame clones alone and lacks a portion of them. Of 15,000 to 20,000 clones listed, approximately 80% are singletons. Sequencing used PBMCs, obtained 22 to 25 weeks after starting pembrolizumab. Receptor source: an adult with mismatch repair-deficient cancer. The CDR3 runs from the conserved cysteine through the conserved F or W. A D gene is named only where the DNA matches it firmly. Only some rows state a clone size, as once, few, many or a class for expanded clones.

TGTGCCAGCAGCTTAGGGACTCTAAGCTCCTACAATGAGCAGTTCTTC,CASSLGTLSSYNEQFF,.,TRBJ2-1,TRBV7-9,.
TGTGCCAGCAGTTACGTACAGGGGCGTTACGAGCAGTACTTC,CASSYVQGRYEQYF,.,TRBJ2-7,TRBV6-5,TRBD1
TGTGCCAGCAGCCGTAGACTGGGGACTAGTATCCCCGGGGAGCTGTTTTTT,CASSRRLGTSIPGELFF,.,TRBJ2-2,TRBV5-6,TRBD2
TGCGCCAGCAGCCAAGGGAGAGGGACAGGGGGCAGGGGAGATACGCAGTATTTT,CASSQGRGTGGRGDTQYF,.,TRBJ2-3,TRBV4-1,TRBD1
TGTGCCACCAGCAGTCAGGGCTCTGGGGCCAACGTCCTGACTTTC,CATSSQGSGANVLTF,.,TRBJ2-6,TRBV15,.
TGTGCCAGCAGTCAACAATTGAACACTGAAGCTTTCTTT,CASSQQLNTEAFF,few,TRBJ1-1,TRBV6-5,.
TGTGCCAGCAGCCAGGGGGCCCCCGAGCAGTACTTC,CASSQGAPEQYF,.,TRBJ2-7,TRBV16,.
TGCGCCAGCAGTTGGGACAGGGTATCGGACACTGAAGCTTTCTTT,CASSWDRVSDTEAFF,.,TRBJ1-1,TRBV4-1,TRBD1
TGCGCCAGCAGCCAAATCCCTGACGGGGACGAGCAGTACTTC,CASSQIPDGDEQYF,.,TRBJ2-7,TRBV4-1,.
TGTGCCAGCAGTCTAGGACAGGTGAACACTGAAGCTTTCTTT,CASSLGQVNTEAFF,.,TRBJ1-1,TRBV28,TRBD1
TGTGCCAGCAGTTCTGGACAGGGGTGGTACGAGCAGTACTTC,CASSSGQGWYEQYF,few,TRBJ2-7,TRBV28,TRBD1
TGTGCCAGCAGCTTGGCAGGGACCGGGGAGCTGTTTTTT,CASSLAGTGELFF,.,TRBJ2-2,TRBV5-6,.
TGTGCCAGCAGCTTGGTCGGACAACCCACAGATACGCAGTATTTT,CASSLVGQPTDTQYF,.,TRBJ2-3,TRBV5-8,.
TGCGCCAGCAGCTTGAGGGGTAGCGGGAGGGCCGATTTCACAGATACGCAGTATTTT,CASSLRGSGRADFTDTQYF,.,TRBJ2-3,TRBV5-1,TRBD2
TGTGCCAGCAGCGTCGGGACAGCCCCCATCTATGGCTACACCTTC,CASSVGTAPIYGYTF,once,TRBJ1-2,TRBV5-6,TRBD1
TGTGCCAGCAGCGTAGGACTCAATGGCTACACCTTC,CASSVGLNGYTF,once,TRBJ1-2,TRBV25-1,.
TGTGCCAGCAGTTTACATACAGGGGGCGCTTATGGCTACACCTTC,CASSLHTGGAYGYTF,once,TRBJ1-2,TRBV27,TRBD1
TGTGCCAGCAGCTCCGGGCCCCCTCTAGCGGGAGACTACGAGCAGTACTTC,CASSSGPPLAGDYEQYF,.,TRBJ2-7,TRBV5-6,TRBD2
TGCAGCGTTGCCCCGCGGGGTAGCGGGAAGTATGAGCAGTTCTTC,CSVAPRGSGKYEQFF,few,TRBJ2-1,TRBV29-1,TRBD2
TGTGCCAGCAGTGGCCGGGACAGGGGGATCTACGAGCAGTACTTC,CASSGRDRGIYEQYF,.,TRBJ2-7,TRBV6-1,TRBD1
TGTGCCAGCAGGAAGTTAGAGAACACTGAAGCTTTCTTT,CASRKLENTEAFF,few,TRBJ1-1,TRBV6-6,.
TGTGCCTGGAGTGTACTACAGGGTGGGTCGGGCTACACCTTC,CAWSVLQGGSGYTF,once,TRBJ1-2,TRBV30,.
TGCAGCGTTGATTCAGGGCCTGCGAACACCGGGGAGCTGTTTTTT,CSVDSGPANTGELFF,.,TRBJ2-2,TRBV29-1,.